This T cell receptor (beta chain) was identified in a study of beta chain features in type 1 diabetes. Findings and limits, study-wide: Shorter TCRB CDR3s, moderately but significantly so, were found in Type 1 diabetes patients in all four CD4+ subsets.

The germline V gene has CDR1 SGHRS and CDR2 YFSETQ. The CDR3 totals 15 residues. Trimming removed 0 bases at V and 2 bases at J, with 12 bases between. Sequencing targeted expressed TCRB transcripts, as all isolated RNA had been reverse transcribed. Profiling relied on immunoSEQ multiplex PCR, and the TCRdb table lists in-frame clones only, not all of them. Here the sample spans some 150,000 clones, approximately 8.7% being singletons. This clone was detected only once. The antigen remains undetermined. Sequencing used central memory CD4+ T cells from blood. This chain links TRBV5-1 with TRBJ2-7, with a weak D call TRBD1 (6 bases). This TCR was sampled from a woman aged 25-40 years with type 1 diabetes. Here the CDR3 reads CASSLGTGLTYEQYF. In nucleotides, the CDR3 is TGCGCCAGCAGCTTGGGAACAGGGTTGACCTACGAGCAGTACTTC.